One and the same sample provided the 20 T cell receptor beta chains below, sequenced in a study of blood T cell repertoires in COVID-19 (dated by TCRdb to between 2020 and 2021). The library was built by means of the immunoSEQ multiplex PCR assay. The table was pulled from immuneACCESS by TCRdb, which kept in-frame rearrangements only. Such tables lose some clones; where checked, under half of the loss comes from unresolved V genes, and the rest has no known cause. The sample table records approximately 100,000 clones; around 92% of these occur just once. Roughly 5.6% of the sample lies in the top ten. Sample: peripheral blood. These receptors all come from a man between 50 and 59 years old with active COVID-19.

This CDR3 reads CASRLTGNYGYTF. The DNA for the CDR3 is TGTGCCAGCAGGCTGACAGGGAACTATGGCTACACCTTC. V gene TRBV7-2 combines with J gene TRBJ1-2; 7 nucleotides agree with TRBD1. Germline assignment: CDR1 SGHTA and CDR2 FQGNSA. V was pared by 6 bases and J by 2 bases, with 3 bases of the junction left unmatched. CDR3 length equals 13 residues.

The chain recombines TRBV28 with TRBJ2-4; D call uncertain. CDR1 is MDHEN and CDR2 is SYDVKM in the germline V gene. Trimming removed 6 bases from V and 0 bases from J, with 12 bases in between. The CDR3 totals 15 residues. The CDR3 protein is CASSLRLLAKNIQYF. The CDR3 coding sequence is TGTGCCAGCAGCCTAAGACTGTTAGCCAAAAACATTCAGTACTTC. Full variable domain (missing parts from reference TRBV28 and TRBJ2-4): DVKVTQSSRYLVKRTGEKVFLECVQDMDHENMFWYRQDPGLGLRLIYFSYDVKMKEKGDIPEGYSVSREKKERFSLILESASTNQTSMYLCASSLRLLAKNIQYFGAGTRLSVL.

The genes are TRBV4-1 and TRBJ1-3, with D possibly matching TRBD1 (5 bases). This CDR3 is built from 17 residues. Germline V gene lookup returns CDR1 MGHRA and CDR2 YSYEKL. V was pared by 0 bases and J by 1 base, with 13 bases between. As DNA, the CDR3 is TGCGCCAGCAGCCAAGAGGGGGGGAGGGTGTCTGGAAACACCATATATTTT. It encodes CASSQEGGRVSGNTIYF.

The chain recombines TRBV25-1 with TRBJ2-1; weak D call: TRBD2 (6 bases). The CDR3 contains 11 residues. The V end lost 4 bases, the J end lost 14 bases, and 12 bases lay between the germline ends. Per germline, CDR1 MGHDK and CDR2 SYGVNS. The CDR3 here is CASSGGESKFF. CDR3 coding DNA: TGTGCCAGCAGTGGGGGGGAATCGAAGTTCTTC.

V gene TRBV24-1 combines with J gene TRBJ1-3; 8 bases line up with TRBD1. Germline loops: CDR1 KGHDR, CDR2 SFDVKD. The CDR3 extends over 15 amino acids. J was trimmed by 0 bases and V by 5 bases; bases with no gene match: 2. DNA for the CDR3: TGTGCCACCAGTGCCGGGACAGGCTCTGGAAACACCATATATTTT. This encodes CATSAGTGSGNTIYF.

V is TRBV24-1 and J is TRBJ1-1; tentatively, D is TRBD1 (6 bases). The germline V gene encodes CDR1 KGHDR and CDR2 SFDVKD. V shed 7 bases and J shed 6 bases, with 11 bases lying between them. This CDR3 spans 12 amino acids. The CDR3 sequence: CATSGRGPEAFF. The CDR3 nucleotides are TGTGCCACCAGCGGCAGGGGCCCTGAAGCTTTCTTT.

This chain uses TRBV28 with TRBJ2-7; 7 bases are a match to TRBD2. CDR1 and CDR2 (germline): MDHEN, SYDVKM. The V gene end was trimmed by 8 bases and the J gene end by 0 bases; junction bases not matched to a gene: 7. There are 14 residues in the CDR3. The CDR3 here is CASASGFYSYEQYF. The CDR3 DNA reads TGTGCCAGCGCTAGCGGATTCTACTCCTACGAGCAGTACTTC.

V gene TRBV6-6 combines with J gene TRBJ1-1; possibly TRBD1 for D (6 bases). The germline CDR1 and CDR2 sequences are MNHNY and SVGAGI (reference sequence). This CDR3 comprises 18 residues. The V and J ends lost 5 bases and 3 bases respectively, with 25 bases between them. CDR3 in amino acids: CASSPLRGARIGDTEAFF. The CDR3, as DNA: TGTGCCAGCAGTCCCCTCCGGGGGGCGAGGATCGGCGACACTGAAGCTTTCTTT.

A single count supports this clone. This chain uses TRBV6-1 with TRBJ1-6; tentative D call: TRBD1 (6 bases). V dropped 1 base and J dropped 8 bases, with 12 bases sitting between them. This CDR3 is built from 15 residues. CDR1 and CDR2 from the germline V gene are MNHNS and SASEGT. CDR3 bases: TGTGCCAGCAGTGAAGGGGACAAGGGGTATTCACCCCTCCACTTT. Amino acid sequence: CASSEGDKGYSPLHF.

The count of this clone is one. The chain combines TRBV29-1 with TRBJ2-2; a weak D match, TRBD2 (6 bases). Trimming took off 4 bases at V and 8 bases at J, with 17 bases between the two ends. CDR3 length equals 14 residues. CDR1 is SQVTM and CDR2 is ANQGSEA in the germline V gene. The CDR3 reads CSVARSSEFGELFF. CDR3 nucleotides: TGCAGCGTTGCGAGATCTAGCGAATTTGGGGAGCTGTTTTTT.

The chain couples TRBV5-1 to TRBJ2-1, with D uncertain. Between the trimmed V and J ends, which lost 0 bases and 2 bases, there was a span of 9 bases. The CDR3 has 15 amino acids. Per the germline V gene, CDR1 is SGHRS and CDR2 is YFSETQ. CDR3 residues: CASSLAGRTYNEQFF. The CDR3 DNA follows: TGCGCCAGCAGCTTGGCGGGTAGGACCTACAATGAGCAGTTCTTC.

V and J are TRBV5-5 and TRBJ1-1; D gene ambiguous. Germline V gives CDR1 SGHKS, CDR2 YYEKEE (reference sequence). The CDR3 is 14 amino acids. The V end was cut by 1 base, the J end by 4 bases, with 11 bases between. CDR3 loop: CASSLLDRGTEAFF. Written as DNA, the CDR3 is TGTGCCAGCAGCTTGTTAGACCGCGGCACTGAAGCTTTCTTT.

This clone was found a few times. The rearrangement links TRBV10-2 to TRBJ2-2; D unclear. V dropped 4 bases and J dropped 4 bases, with 4 bases sitting between them. Germline V gene lookup returns CDR1 WSHSY and CDR2 SAAADI. The CDR3 is 12 amino acids. The CDR3 protein is CASSGRTGELFF. In DNA, the CDR3 is TGCGCCAGCAGTGGTCGCACCGGGGAGCTGTTTTTT.

The chain uses TRBV30 and TRBJ2-7, with a possible D match to TRBD2 (5 bases). CDR1 is GTSNPN, CDR2 SVGIG, per germline (reference sequence). This CDR3 is built from 15 residues. V dropped 0 bases and J dropped 0 bases, with 12 bases sitting between them. The CDR3 DNA reads as TGTGCCTGGAGTGTGCTGGGCGGGCACTCCTACGAGCAGTACTTC. Encoded protein: CAWSVLGGHSYEQYF.

This chain connects TRBV6-5 to TRBJ2-7; D might be TRBD2 (7 bases). Germline CDR1 is MNHEY and CDR2 is SVGAGI. Trimming took 7 bases from V and 3 from J, leaving 19 bases between them. The CDR3 contains 15 residues. CDR3 region: CASIPLRGGNYEQYF. For the CDR3, the DNA is TGTGCCAGCATCCCTCTTAGGGGGGGGAACTACGAGCAGTACTTC.

V usage is TRBV3-1 (or the pseudogene TRBV3-2) and J usage is TRBJ1-1; D remains ambiguous. The CDR3 consists of 12 residues. V lost 5 bases, J lost 2 bases, and 6 bases lay in between. Germline CDR1 and CDR2: LGHDT and YNNKEL (reference sequence). CDR3 sequence: CASSNHNTEAFF. As DNA, the CDR3 is TGTGCCAGCAGCAATCATAACACTGAAGCTTTCTTT.

This chain uses TRBV27 with TRBJ1-2; D not certain. Trimming took 1 base from V and 2 from J, leaving 8 bases between them. The CDR3 is 14 amino acids. Germline assignment: CDR1 MNHEY and CDR2 SMNVEV (reference sequence). CDR3 coding DNA: TGTGCCAGCAGTTTATATGCACAGAACTATGGCTACACCTTC. This gives the protein CASSLYAQNYGYTF.

The chain combines TRBV5-1 with TRBJ1-3; perhaps TRBD1 as D (5 bases). The V and J ends lost 0 bases and 4 bases respectively, with 14 bases between them. This CDR3 is built from 16 residues. Looked up from germline, CDR1 is SGHRS and CDR2 is YFSETQ. The chain's CDR3 is CASSLGGQHRGNTIYF. CDR3 DNA sequence: TGCGCCAGCAGCTTGGGGGGCCAGCACCGAGGAAACACCATATATTTT.

The chain uses TRBV2 and TRBJ2-1, with 8 bases that match TRBD2. CDR1 SNHLY and CDR2 FYNNEI come from the germline V gene. The CDR3 covers 18 residues. V gave up 0 bases and J gave up 8 bases; unmatched junction bases: 15. The CDR3 DNA is TGTGCCAGCAGTGAAGCCGGGTCCGTTAGCGGGATTGGGCATGAGCAGTTCTTC. This encodes CASSEAGSVSGIGHEQFF. The whole variable domain, remainder taken from reference TRBV2 and TRBJ2-1, is EPEVTQTPSHQVTQMGQEVILRCVPISNHLYFYWYRQILGQKVEFLVSFYNNEISEKSEIFDDQFSVERPDGSNFTLKIRSTKLEDSAMYFCASSEAGSVSGIGHEQFFGPGTRLTVL.

This sequence joins TRBV5-4 and TRBJ1-5, with D unclear. CDR3 length: 13 residues. V was trimmed by 0 bases and J by 5 bases, leaving 6 bases between them. CDR1 is SGHNT and CDR2 is YYREEE in the germline V gene (reference sequence). The CDR3 spells CASSLDTDQPQHF. CDR3 nucleotide sequence: TGTGCCAGCAGCTTGGACACCGATCAGCCCCAGCATTTT.